This T cell receptor (beta chain) was obtained from a study of glioma-infiltrating T cells. The iRepertoire nested amplicon-rescue multiplex PCR amplified TCR alpha and beta CDR3s from RNA. TCRdb called the multiplex PCR reads again in MiXCR, with one record for every CDR3 protein. The table shows 93,000 or so distinct CDR3 sequences, with about 30% occurring only once. V shed 3 bases, J shed 8 bases, and the junction held 16 bases outside the gene matches. Germline CDR1 and CDR2: ENHRY and SYGVKD. The CDR3 totals 17 residues. The genes are TRBV10-3 and TRBJ1-2; 9 bases agree with TRBD1. Sequencing was carried out using glioma tissue, nonneoplastic brain tissue, or PBMCs (not recorded which). The receptor was isolated from a human donor with low-grade glioma or glioblastoma, undergoing nonglioma brain surgery, or in good health (not recorded which). As DNA, the CDR3 is TGTGCCATCAGTGAATCTAAAGGGGCACAGGGGGCGTCGGGCTACACCTTC. Protein product: CAISESKGAQGASGYTF.